This TCR beta chain comes out of a study of blood T cell repertoires in COVID-19. After removal of 5 bases from V and 3 bases from J, the junction contained 3 bases not matched to a gene. Germline V gene lookup returns CDR1 SGHAT and CDR2 FQNNGV. The CDR3 totals 14 residues. Worth noting for this clone: The same CDR3 also results from other DNA sequences found in this sample.

Data came from immunoSEQ multiplex PCR; TCRdb stores just in-frame clones and leaves some out. The sample lists approximately 190,000 clones, roughly 80% occurring once. What was sequenced was peripheral blood. The origin of this receptor is a man aged 55 to 70 with active or convalescent COVID-19. The chain uses TRBV11-2 and TRBJ2-3; 9 nucleotides align to TRBD1. This chain's CDR3 is CASSLDRGTDTQYF. CDR3 bases: TGTGCCAGCAGCCTTGACAGGGGGACAGATACGCAGTATTTT. Variable domain in full (rest from reference TRBV11-2 and TRBJ2-3): EAGVAQSPRYKIIEKRQSVAFWCNPISGHATLYWYQQILGQGPKLLIQFQNNGVVDDSQLPKDRFSAERLKGVDSTLKIQPAKLEDSAVYLCASSLDRGTDTQYFGPGTRLTVL.